This TCR beta chain emerged from a study of shared clonotypes between healthy human individuals. The CDR3 is 14 amino acids. Unmatched junction bases numbered 5, after V lost 4 bases and J lost 5 bases. Germline CDR1 and CDR2: SGDLS and YYNGEE. The assay used deep level. Sequenced by immunoSEQ multiplex PCR; TCRdb stores in-frame clones only, minus some. Seen here are 200,000 to 250,000 clones, approximately 70% observed once, and the top ten hold 8.5% to 14%. Points from the study as a whole: Generally, estimated richness proved larger in naive subsets than it did in memory subsets. Among a few donors, 4.5% to 5.5% of naive CD4 clonotypes were found in common.

As to this clone: Its cognate antigen is unknown.

The sample comprised memory CD4+ T cells sorted from blood. Described subset: CD45RA-negative fraction. This TCR came from a man between 25 and 39 years old in good health. The chain carries TRBV9 and TRBJ1-2, with 10 nucleotides matching TRBD1. In nucleotides, the CDR3 is TGTGCCAGCAGCAGACAGGGGGCTTGGTATGGCTACACCTTC. Its protein product is CASSRQGAWYGYTF.